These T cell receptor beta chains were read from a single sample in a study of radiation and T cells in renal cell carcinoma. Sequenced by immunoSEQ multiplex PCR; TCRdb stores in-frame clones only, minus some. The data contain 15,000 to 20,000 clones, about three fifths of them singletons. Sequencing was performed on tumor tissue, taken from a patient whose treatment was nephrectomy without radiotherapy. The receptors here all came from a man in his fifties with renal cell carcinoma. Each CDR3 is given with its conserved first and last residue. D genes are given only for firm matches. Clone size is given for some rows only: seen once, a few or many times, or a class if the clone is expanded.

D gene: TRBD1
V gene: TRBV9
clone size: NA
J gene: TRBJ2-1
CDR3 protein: CASSQARTGGGFYEQFF
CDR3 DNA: TGTGCCAGCAGCCAAGCCAGGACAGGGGGCGGTTTCTATGAGCAGTTCTTC

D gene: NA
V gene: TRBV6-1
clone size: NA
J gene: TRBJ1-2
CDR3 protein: CASLVMGPNYGYTF
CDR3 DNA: TGTGCCAGCCTCGTGATGGGGCCGAACTATGGCTACACCTTC

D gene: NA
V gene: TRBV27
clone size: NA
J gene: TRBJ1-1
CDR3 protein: CASSSGGFTEAFF
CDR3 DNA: TGTGCCAGCAGCTCCGGGGGGTTCACTGAAGCTTTCTTT

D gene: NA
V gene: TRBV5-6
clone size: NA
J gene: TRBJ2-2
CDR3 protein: CASSPGQSALELFF
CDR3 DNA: TGTGCCAGCAGCCCTGGACAGTCAGCTTTGGAGCTGTTTTTT

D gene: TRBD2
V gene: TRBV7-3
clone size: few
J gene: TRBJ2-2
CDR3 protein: CASSLTGGANTGELFF
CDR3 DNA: TGTGCCAGCAGCCTTACGGGAGGTGCGAACACCGGGGAGCTGTTTTTT

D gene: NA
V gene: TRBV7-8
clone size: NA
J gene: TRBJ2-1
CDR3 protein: CASSLGLRPSGYNEQFF
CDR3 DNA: TGTGCCAGCAGCTTAGGACTTCGTCCATCGGGATACAATGAGCAGTTCTTC

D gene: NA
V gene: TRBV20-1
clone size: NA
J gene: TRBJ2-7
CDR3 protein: CSASSYEQYF
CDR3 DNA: TGCAGTGCTAGTTCCTACGAGCAGTACTTC

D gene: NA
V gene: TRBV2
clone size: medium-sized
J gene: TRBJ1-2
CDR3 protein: CASSEQDRNYGYTF
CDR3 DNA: TGTGCCAGCAGTGAACAGGACAGAAACTATGGCTACACCTTC

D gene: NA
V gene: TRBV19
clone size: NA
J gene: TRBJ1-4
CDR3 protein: CASSLPGWEREKLFF
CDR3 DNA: TGTGCCAGTAGTCTCCCAGGGTGGGAGCGTGAAAAACTGTTTTTT

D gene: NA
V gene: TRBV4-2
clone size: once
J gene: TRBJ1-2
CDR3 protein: CASSQDGAATTYGYTF
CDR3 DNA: TGTGCCAGCAGCCAAGATGGGGCAGCTACGACCTATGGCTACACCTTC

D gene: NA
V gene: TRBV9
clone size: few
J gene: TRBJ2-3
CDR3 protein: CASNRGGTDTQYF
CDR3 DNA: TGTGCCAGCAACCGAGGGGGCACAGATACGCAGTATTTT

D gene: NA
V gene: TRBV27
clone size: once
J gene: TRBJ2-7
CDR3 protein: CASSLNSYEQYF
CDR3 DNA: TGTGCCAGCAGTCTCAACTCCTACGAGCAGTACTTC

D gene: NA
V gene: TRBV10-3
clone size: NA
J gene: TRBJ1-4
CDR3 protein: CAISARGTNEKLFF
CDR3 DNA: TGTGCCATCAGTGCTAGGGGGACTAATGAAAAACTGTTTTTT

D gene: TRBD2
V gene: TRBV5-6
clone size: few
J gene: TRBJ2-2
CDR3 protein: CASSLAGAGANTGELFF
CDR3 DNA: TGTGCCAGCAGCTTGGCCGGAGCGGGGGCGAACACCGGGGAGCTGTTTTTT

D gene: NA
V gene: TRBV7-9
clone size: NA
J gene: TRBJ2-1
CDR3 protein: CASSPNLGPYNEQFF
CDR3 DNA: TGTGCCAGCAGCCCTAACCTCGGGCCCTACAATGAGCAGTTCTTC

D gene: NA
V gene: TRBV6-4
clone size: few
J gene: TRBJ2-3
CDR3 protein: CASSEAETDTQYF
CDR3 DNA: TGTGCCAGCAGTGAAGCGGAGACAGATACGCAGTATTTT

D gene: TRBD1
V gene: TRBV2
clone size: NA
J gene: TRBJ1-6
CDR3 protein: CASRTQGLGNSPLHF
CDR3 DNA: TGTGCCAGCAGGACACAGGGGCTGGGGAATTCACCCCTCCACTTT

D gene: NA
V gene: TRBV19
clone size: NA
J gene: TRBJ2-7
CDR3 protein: CASRRGSQQYF
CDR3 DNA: TGTGCCAGCCGGCGGGGATCTCAGCAGTACTTC

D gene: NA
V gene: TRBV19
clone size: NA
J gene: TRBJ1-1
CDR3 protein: CASSIGFRRPEAFF
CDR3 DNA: TGTGCCAGTAGTATAGGGTTCAGGCGGCCTGAAGCTTTCTTT

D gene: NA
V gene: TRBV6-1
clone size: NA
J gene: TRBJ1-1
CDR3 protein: CASPPLLLNTEAFF
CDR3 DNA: TGTGCCAGCCCACCCCTTCTCCTGAACACTGAAGCTTTCTTT

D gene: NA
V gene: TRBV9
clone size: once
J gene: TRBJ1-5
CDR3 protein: CASSGGVGSQPQHF
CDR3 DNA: TGTGCCAGCAGTGGGGGTGTGGGGTCGCAGCCCCAGCATTTT

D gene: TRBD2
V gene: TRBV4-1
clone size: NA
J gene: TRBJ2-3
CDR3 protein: CASRDLAGVSDTQYF
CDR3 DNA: TGCGCCAGCAGGGACCTAGCGGGAGTTTCGGATACGCAGTATTTT

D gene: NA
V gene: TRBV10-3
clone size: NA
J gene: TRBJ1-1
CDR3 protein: CAISDRGGNTEAFF
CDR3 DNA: TGTGCCATCAGTGATCGGGGAGGGAACACTGAAGCTTTCTTT

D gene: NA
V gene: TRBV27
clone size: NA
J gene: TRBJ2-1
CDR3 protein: CASSFSSSYNEQFF
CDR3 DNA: TGTGCCAGCAGTTTTTCCTCCTCCTACAATGAGCAGTTCTTC

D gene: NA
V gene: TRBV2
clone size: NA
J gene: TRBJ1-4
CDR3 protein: CASKILNEKLFF
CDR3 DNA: TGTGCCAGCAAAATCCTTAATGAAAAACTGTTTTTT

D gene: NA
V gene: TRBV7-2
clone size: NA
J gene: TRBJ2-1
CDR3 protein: CASSFSGSSYNEQFF
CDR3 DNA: TGTGCCAGCAGCTTCAGCGGAAGCTCCTACAATGAGCAGTTCTTC

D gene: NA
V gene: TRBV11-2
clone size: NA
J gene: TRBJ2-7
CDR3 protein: CASSLRSGISYEQYF
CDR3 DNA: TGTGCCAGCAGCTTGCGGTCAGGAATTTCCTACGAGCAGTACTTC

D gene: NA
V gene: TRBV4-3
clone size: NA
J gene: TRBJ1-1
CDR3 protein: CASSQQQDGPFAFF
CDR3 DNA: TGCGCCAGCAGCCAGCAGCAGGACGGCCCTTTTGCTTTCTTT

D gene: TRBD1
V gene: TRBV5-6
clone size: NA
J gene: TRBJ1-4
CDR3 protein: CASSFRQGSPNEKLFF
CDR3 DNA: TGTGCCAGCAGCTTCAGACAGGGCAGTCCTAATGAAAAACTGTTTTTT

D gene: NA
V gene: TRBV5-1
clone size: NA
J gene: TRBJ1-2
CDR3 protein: CASSFSAGGSYGYTF
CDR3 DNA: TGCGCCAGCAGCTTCTCGGCCGGTGGATCCTATGGCTACACCTTC

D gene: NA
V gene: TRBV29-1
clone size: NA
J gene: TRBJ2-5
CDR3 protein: CSVAWGDQETQYF
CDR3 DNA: TGCAGCGTTGCGTGGGGGGACCAAGAGACCCAGTACTTC

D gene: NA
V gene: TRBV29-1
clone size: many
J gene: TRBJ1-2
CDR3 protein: CSVGPLYPYGYTF
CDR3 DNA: TGCAGCGTTGGCCCTTTATACCCCTATGGCTACACCTTC

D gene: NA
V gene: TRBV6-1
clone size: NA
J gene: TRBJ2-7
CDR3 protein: CASRKSPYEQYF
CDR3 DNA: TGTGCCAGCAGAAAGTCCCCCTACGAGCAGTACTTC

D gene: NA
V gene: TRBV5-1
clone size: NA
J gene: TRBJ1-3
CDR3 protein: CASSASPGHGDTIYF
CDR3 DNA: TGCGCCAGCAGCGCTTCGCCGGGACACGGGGACACCATATATTTT

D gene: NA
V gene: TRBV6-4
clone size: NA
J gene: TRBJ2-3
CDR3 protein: CASSEYLGGSDTQYF
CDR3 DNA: TGTGCCAGCAGTGAATATCTTGGGGGGTCAGATACGCAGTATTTT

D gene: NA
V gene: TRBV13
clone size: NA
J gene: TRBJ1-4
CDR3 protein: CASSLGGWIRMDEKLFF
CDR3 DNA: TGTGCCAGCAGCTTAGGAGGGTGGATTCGTATGGACGAAAAACTGTTTTTT

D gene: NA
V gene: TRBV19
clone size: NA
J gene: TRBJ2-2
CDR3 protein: CASSNRGPTGELFF
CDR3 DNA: TGTGCCAGTAGTAATCGGGGACCCACCGGGGAGCTGTTTTTT

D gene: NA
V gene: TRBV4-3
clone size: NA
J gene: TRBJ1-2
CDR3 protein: CASSQVSGSYGYTF
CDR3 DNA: TGCGCCAGCAGCCAAGTTTCAGGGTCCTATGGCTACACCTTC

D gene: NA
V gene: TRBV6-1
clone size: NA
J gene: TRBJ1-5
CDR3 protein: CASSEVIGSNQPQHF
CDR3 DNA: TGTGCCAGCAGTGAAGTCATAGGGAGCAATCAGCCCCAGCATTTT

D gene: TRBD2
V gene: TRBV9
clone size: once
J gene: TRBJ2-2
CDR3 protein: CASSPQTSGGIRGELFF
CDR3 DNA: TGTGCCAGCAGCCCTCAGACTAGCGGGGGCATTCGCGGGGAGCTGTTTTTT

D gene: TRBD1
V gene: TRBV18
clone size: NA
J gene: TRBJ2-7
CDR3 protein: CASSPGTGGYEQYF
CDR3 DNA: TGTGCCAGCTCACCGGGGACAGGGGGCTACGAGCAGTACTTC

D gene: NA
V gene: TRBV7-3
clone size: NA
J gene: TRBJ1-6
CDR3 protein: CASSSYNYDSPLHF
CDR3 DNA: TGTGCCAGCAGCTCCTACAACTACGATTCACCCCTCCACTTT

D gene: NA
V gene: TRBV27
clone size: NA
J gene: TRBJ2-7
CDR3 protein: CASTPGGGSDEQYF
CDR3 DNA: TGTGCCAGCACCCCGGGGGGCGGGTCGGACGAGCAGTACTTC

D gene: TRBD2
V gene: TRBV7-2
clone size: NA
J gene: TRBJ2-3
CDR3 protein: CASSLESSGRASIDTQYF
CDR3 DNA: TGTGCCAGCAGCTTAGAGAGTAGCGGGAGGGCCTCGATAGATACGCAGTATTTT

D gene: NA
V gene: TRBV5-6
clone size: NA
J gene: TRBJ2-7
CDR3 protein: CASSPRGDAYEQYF
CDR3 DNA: TGTGCCAGCAGCCCCCGGGGAGATGCCTACGAGCAGTACTTC

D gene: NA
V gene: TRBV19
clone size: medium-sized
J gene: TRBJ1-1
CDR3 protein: CASSIKGVAFF
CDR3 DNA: TGTGCCAGTAGTATAAAGGGAGTCGCTTTCTTT

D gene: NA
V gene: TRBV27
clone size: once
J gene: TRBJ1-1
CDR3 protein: CASSIQFDMNTEAFF
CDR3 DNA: TGTGCCAGCAGTATACAATTTGACATGAACACTGAAGCTTTCTTT

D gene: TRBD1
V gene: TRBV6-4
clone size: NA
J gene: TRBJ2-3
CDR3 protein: CASSDGQGADTQYF
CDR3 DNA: TGTGCCAGCAGTGACGGACAGGGGGCAGATACGCAGTATTTT

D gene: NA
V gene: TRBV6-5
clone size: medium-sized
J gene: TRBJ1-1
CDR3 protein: CASITELGTEAFF
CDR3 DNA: TGTGCCAGCATTACCGAATTGGGCACTGAAGCTTTCTTT

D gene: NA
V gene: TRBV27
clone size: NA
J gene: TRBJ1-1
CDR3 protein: CASRLRQNTEAFF
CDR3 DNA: TGTGCCAGTCGTCTTCGGCAGAACACTGAAGCTTTCTTT

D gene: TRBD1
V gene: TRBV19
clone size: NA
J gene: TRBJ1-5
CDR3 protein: CASSIAGQGVQPQHF
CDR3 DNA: TGTGCCAGTAGTATAGCGGGACAGGGGGTTCAGCCCCAGCATTTT

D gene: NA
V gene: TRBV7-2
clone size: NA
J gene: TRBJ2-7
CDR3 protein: CASSQHGGTNSYEQYF
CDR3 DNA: TGTGCCAGCAGCCAGCACGGAGGGACCAACTCCTACGAGCAGTACTTC

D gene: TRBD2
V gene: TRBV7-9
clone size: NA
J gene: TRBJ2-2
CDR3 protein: CASSLLGGTNTGELFF
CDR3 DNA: TGTGCCAGCAGTCTACTCGGGGGGACGAACACCGGGGAGCTGTTTTTT

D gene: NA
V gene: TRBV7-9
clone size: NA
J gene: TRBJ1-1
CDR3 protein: CASSLGFEAFF
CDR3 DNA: TGTGCCAGCAGCTTAGGGTTTGAAGCTTTCTTT

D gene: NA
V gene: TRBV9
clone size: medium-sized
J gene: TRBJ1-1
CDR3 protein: CASAGGDSNTEAFF
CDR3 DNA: TGTGCCAGCGCCGGGGGGGATTCGAACACTGAAGCTTTCTTT

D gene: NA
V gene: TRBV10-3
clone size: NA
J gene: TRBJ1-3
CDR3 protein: CAISTPGQGNTIYF
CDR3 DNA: TGTGCCATCAGTACCCCGGGGCAGGGAAACACCATATATTTT

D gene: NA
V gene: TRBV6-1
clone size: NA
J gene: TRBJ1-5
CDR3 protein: CASSEGTARYQPQHF
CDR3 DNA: TGTGCCAGCAGTGAGGGCACAGCTCGATATCAGCCCCAGCATTTT

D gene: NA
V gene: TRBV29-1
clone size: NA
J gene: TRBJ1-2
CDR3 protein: CSVEGRLYGYTF
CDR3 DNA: TGCAGCGTTGAGGGACGGCTCTATGGCTACACCTTC

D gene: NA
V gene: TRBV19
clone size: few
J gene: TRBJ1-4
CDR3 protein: CASSHDRSGMREKLFF
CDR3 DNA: TGTGCCAGTAGCCACGACAGGTCGGGAATGCGAGAAAAACTGTTTTTT